These 26 T cell receptor beta chains came from one sample sequenced in a study of T cells in localized non-small cell lung cancer. The repertoire was sequenced with immunoSEQ multiplex PCR; TCRdb's copy has only in-frame clones and lacks some. The sample contains about 59,000 clones, roughly nine tenths of which appear only once. Sequencing was performed on peripheral blood, taken before any cancer treatment. The receptors were gathered from a woman aged 40-75 years with stage I lung adenocarcinoma.

The chain joins TRBV9 to TRBJ1-5; D not resolved. This CDR3 has 15 residues. V gave up 3 bases and J gave up 5 bases, with 15 bases separating them. CDR1 is SGDLS, CDR2 YYNGEE, per germline. CDR3 loop: CASSAAPGGDQPQHF. In DNA, the CDR3 is TGTGCCAGCAGCGCCGCCCCGGGAGGCGATCAGCCCCAGCATTTT.

The genes are TRBV11-1 and TRBJ2-3; a possible D gene is TRBD2 (6 bases). With 5 bases removed from V and 2 bases from J, the gap between germline ends came to 14 bases. The CDR3 length is 15 residues. Germline CDR1 SGHAT, CDR2 FQDESV (reference sequence). The CDR3 sequence is CASSERAQVTDTQYF. CDR3 bases: TGTGCCAGCAGCGAGCGGGCTCAAGTCACAGATACGCAGTATTTT.

V is TRBV18 and J is TRBJ1-5; D uncertain. Germline loops: CDR1 KGHSH, CDR2 LQKENI. V dropped 1 base and J dropped 5 bases, with 12 bases sitting between them. This CDR3 comprises 15 residues. CDR3 region: CASSPQQGLHQPQHF. The CDR3 region has the DNA TGTGCCAGCTCACCACAACAAGGGCTACATCAGCCCCAGCATTTT. The full variable domain, with the rest looked up from reference TRBV18 and TRBJ1-5, is NAGVMQNPRHLVRRRGQEARLRCSPMKGHSHVYWYRQLPEEGLKFMVYLQKENIIDESGMPKERFSAEFPKEGPSILRIQQVVRGDSAAYFCASSPQQGLHQPQHFGDGTRLSIL.

The CDR3 reads CSVPPGQGLYEQYF. CDR3 sequence (DNA): TGCAGCGTGCCACCGGGACAGGGGCTCTACGAGCAGTACTTC. The rearrangement links TRBV29-1 to TRBJ2-7; 10 nucleotides match TRBD1. Germline CDR1 SQVTM, CDR2 ANQGSEA. The CDR3 covers 14 residues. The ends lost 6 bases at V and 3 bases at J; junction bases unmatched: 8.

The chain carries TRBV5-8 and TRBJ2-7; maybe TRBD2 (5 bases). CDR3 length equals 16 residues. Between the trimmed V and J ends, which lost 4 bases and 5 bases, there was a span of 22 bases. In germline, CDR1 is SGHTS, CDR2 YDEGEE. This CDR3 reads CASSLGSQVIQDEQYF. CDR3 DNA sequence: TGTGCCAGCAGCCTGGGGAGCCAGGTAATTCAGGACGAGCAGTACTTC.

The gene calls are TRBV27 and TRBJ2-7, with D tentatively TRBD1 (5 bases). The V and J ends lost 7 bases and 3 bases respectively, with 13 bases between them. The germline CDR1 and CDR2 sequences are MNHEY and SMNVEV (reference sequence). This CDR3 is built from 13 residues. CDR3 nucleotide sequence: TGTGCCAGCACTAACCCTGACAGCTACGAGCAGTACTTC. This gives the protein CASTNPDSYEQYF.

In this sample, this clone turned up once. The chain combines TRBV6-5 with TRBJ1-2; D is undetermined. In germline, CDR1 is MNHEY, CDR2 SVGAGI. The CDR3 is 15 amino acids. Trimming removed 2 bases at V and 1 base at J, with 11 bases between. Here the CDR3 DNA reads TGTGCCAGCAGTTACCGGCAGGACCTTAACTATGGCTACACCTTC. Its translation is CASSYRQDLNYGYTF.

This chain joins TRBV30 and TRBJ1-2, with 12 bases identical to TRBD1. This CDR3 region has 16 residues. The germline CDR1 and CDR2 sequences are GTSNPN and SVGIG (reference sequence). Trimming took 0 bases from V and 2 from J; bases not matched to a gene: 4. CDR3 protein: CAWSVKGTGGNYGYTF. For the CDR3, the DNA is TGTGCCTGGAGTGTTAAGGGGACAGGGGGCAACTATGGCTACACCTTC.

The rearrangement links TRBV7-9 to TRBJ2-7; 7 nucleotides line up with TRBD2. With V trimmed by 9 bases and J by 3 bases, 5 bases remained unmatched. The CDR3 runs 12 residues. From germline, CDR1 is SEHNR and CDR2 FQNEAQ (reference sequence). The CDR3 loop reads CASAGVGYEQYF. The CDR3 DNA reads as TGTGCCAGTGCGGGAGTAGGCTACGAGCAGTACTTC.

V and J are TRBV28 and TRBJ1-2; possibly TRBD1 for D (6 bases). Trimming cost V 7 bases and J 6 bases, with 9 bases left between them. This CDR3 is 11 amino acids long. The V gene's germline CDR1 is MDHEN and CDR2 SYDVKM. CDR3 nucleotide sequence: TGTGCCAGCAACAACAGGGATGGCTACACCTTC. This sequence encodes CASNNRDGYTF.

The table lists this clone with a count of one. The chain couples TRBV5-8 to TRBJ1-1, with unresolved D. V shed 0 bases and J shed 1 base, with 7 bases lying between them. The CDR3 runs to 14 residues. Germline values: CDR1 SGHTS, CDR2 YDEGEE. Written as DNA, the CDR3 is TGTGCCAGCAGCTTGGGACATAAGAACACTGAAGCTTTCTTT. This gives the protein CASSLGHKNTEAFF.

A few counts support this clone. The chain recombines TRBV10-2 with TRBJ2-6, with 11 bases identical to TRBD1. Looked up from germline, CDR1 is WSHSY and CDR2 is SAAADI. CDR3 length equals 18 residues. V lost 2 bases and J lost 4; bases outside the gene matches: 7. This CDR3 is CASSEHGQGAGGANVLTF. The CDR3 DNA reads TGCGCCAGCAGTGAGCACGGACAGGGGGCTGGCGGGGCCAACGTCCTGACTTTC.

The gene calls are TRBV6-6 and TRBJ2-7, with 9 bases aligning to TRBD2. V lost 5 bases and J lost 3; bases outside the gene matches: 8. Germline CDR1 reads MNHNY; CDR2 reads SVGAGI (reference sequence). The CDR3 is made up of 15 amino acids. The CDR3 coding sequence is TGTGCCAGCAGTGCGGGGGGGGGCCTACGCTACGAGCAGTACTTC. Encoded protein: CASSAGGGLRYEQYF.

CDR3 sequence (DNA): TGCGCCAGCAGCCCGGGAGTAGGGAATGAGCAGTTCTTC. This gives the protein CASSPGVGNEQFF. This rearrangement joins TRBV4-1 to TRBJ2-1, with a possible D match to TRBD2 (6 bases). CDR1 is MGHRA, CDR2 YSYEKL, per germline. There are 13 residues in the CDR3. V was trimmed by 4 bases and J by 7 bases, leaving 11 bases between them.

This clone has only one observation. The chain links TRBV6-1 to TRBJ1-5, with 7 bases lining up with TRBD1. The V segment lost 5 bases and the J segment 7 bases; nucleotides outside the gene matches: 11. Per the germline V gene, CDR1 is MNHNS and CDR2 is SASEGT. The CDR3 runs 15 residues. As DNA, the CDR3 is TGTGCCAGCAGTCTCGGACAGGAGAGGCGGCAGCCCCAGCATTTT. Its translation is CASSLGQERRQPQHF.

This clone was seen only once. The chain uses TRBV7-3 and TRBJ2-7; 14 nucleotides align to TRBD2. From germline, CDR1 is SGHTA and CDR2 FQGTGA. With 5 bases clipped from V and 5 bases from J, the junction kept 8 bases outside the gene matches. The length of the CDR3 is 16 residues. CDR3 nucleotides: TGTGCCAGCAGCGCCGGACTAGCGGGGGGTTTGGACGAGCAGTACTTC. The encoded protein is CASSAGLAGGLDEQYF.

The chain is built from TRBV7-2 and TRBJ2-1; 9 positions agree with TRBD2. This CDR3 has 16 amino acids. Trimming cost V 5 bases and J 7 bases; bases outside gene matches: 12. Per germline, CDR1 SGHTA and CDR2 FQGNSA. Here the CDR3 DNA reads TGTGCCAGCAGCCATACGGGCGGGAGGGCCGGGAATGAGCAGTTCTTC. Translating it yields CASSHTGGRAGNEQFF. Complete variable domain (other parts from reference TRBV7-2 and TRBJ2-1): GAGVSQSPSNKVTEKGKDVELRCDPISGHTALYWYRQSLGQGLEFLIYFQGNSAPDKSGLPSDRFSAERTGGSVSTLTIQRTQQEDSAVYLCASSHTGGRAGNEQFFGPGTRLTVL.

This clone was seen only a few times. The chain uses TRBV30 and TRBJ1-3; D is perhaps TRBD1 (5 bases). Deletions cut 1 base from V and 3 bases from J, with 13 bases between. The germline V gene has CDR1 GTSNPN and CDR2 SVGIG (reference sequence). This CDR3 is 15 amino acids long. The CDR3 reads CAWSGGGTFGNTIYF. DNA for the CDR3: TGTGCCTGGAGTGGAGGAGGGACTTTTGGAAACACCATATATTTT.

This rearrangement joins TRBV4-2 to TRBJ1-1, with TRBD1 identical over 7 bases. Germline V gene lookup returns CDR1 LGHNA and CDR2 YNFKEQ. V trimming: 4 bases; J trimming: 2 bases; junction bases outside the gene matches: 16. The CDR3 is 18 residues long. The CDR3 reads CASSLEVGGAGGNTEAFF. The CDR3 nucleotides are TGTGCCAGCAGCCTCGAGGTAGGGGGCGCCGGGGGCAACACTGAAGCTTTCTTT.

This clone is a singleton in its sample. The same CDR3 arises from other DNA sequences in this sample as well. The chain uses TRBV6-1 and TRBJ1-5; TRBD1 aligns across 9 bases. In germline, CDR1 is MNHNS, CDR2 SASEGT. This CDR3 spans 13 amino acids. After removal of 5 bases from V and 6 bases from J, the junction contained 2 bases not matched to a gene. The CDR3 region is CASSTGGGQPQHF. The CDR3 region has the DNA TGTGCCAGCAGTACAGGGGGCGGTCAGCCCCAGCATTTT.

V usage is TRBV6-5 and J usage is TRBJ1-5; no firm D call. V lost 6 bases and J 6 bases, leaving 18 bases between the germline ends. Germline-derived CDR1 and CDR2 are MNHEY and SVGAGI. The length of the CDR3 is 15 residues. CDR3 DNA sequence: TGTGCCAGCAGCTCGGGTGGAGCGATATCTCAGCCCCAGCATTTT. As protein: CASSSGGAISQPQHF.

The DNA of the CDR3 is TGTGCCAGTAGTATAGATCTTTGGAACGTCAACAATGAGCAGTTCTTC. Its translation is CASSIDLWNVNNEQFF. The chain couples TRBV19 to TRBJ2-1; D not certain. CDR3 size: 16 residues. With 0 bases removed from V and 5 bases from J, the gap between germline ends came to 14 bases. CDR1 and CDR2 (germline): LNHDA, SQIVND (reference sequence).

With regard to this clone: One junction end does not reproduce the germline sequence, and a read error may be involved. This rearrangement joins TRBV4-1 to TRBJ1-2; D is possibly TRBD1 (5 bases). Germline V gives CDR1 MGHRA, CDR2 YSYEKL. The CDR3 loop spans 15 amino acids. CDR3 region: CASSEELPPGYGYTF. The CDR3 DNA follows: TGCGCCAGCAGCGAAGAACTACCTCCAGGGTATGGCTACACCTTC.

The CDR3 protein is CAWSVYSNQPQHF. CDR3 in DNA: TGTGCCTGGAGTGTATATAGCAATCAGCCCCAGCATTTT. The chain recombines TRBV30 with TRBJ1-5; no definite D call. The CDR3 has 13 amino acids. Trimming pared 0 bases from V and 0 bases from J, leaving 3 bases between. Germline CDR1 is GTSNPN and CDR2 is SVGIG (reference sequence).

This chain connects TRBV28 to TRBJ2-3; no clear D gene. V was trimmed by 4 bases and J by 4 bases, leaving 3 bases between them. The CDR3 extends over 11 amino acids. From germline, CDR1 is MDHEN and CDR2 SYDVKM. As DNA, the CDR3 is TGTGCCAGCAGTTCCTCAGATACGCAGTATTTT. Encoded protein: CASSSSDTQYF.

The genes are TRBV6-1 and TRBJ2-2; TRBD1 agrees at 9 bases. Germline V gene sequence: CDR1 MNHNS, CDR2 SASEGT. J lost 1 base, V lost 5 bases, and 2 bases had no gene match. This CDR3 has 15 residues. The CDR3 coding sequence is TGTGCCAGCAGTCCGGGACAGGGGAACACCGGGGAGCTGTTTTTT. Its translation: CASSPGQGNTGELFF.